The clone carrying this T cell receptor (beta chain) has only a few counts. Antigen: not known. The sample is drawn from a study of beta chain features in type 1 diabetes. Study-wide findings and caveats: Comparison showed that naive, central memory and Treg TCRB repertoires appeared more similar among patients than among healthy donors. The study found moderately but significantly shorter TCRB CDR3s in all four CD4+ subsets of Type 1 diabetes patients.

Blood was collected once per donor into heparin, averaging approximately 0.11 L. CDR1 and CDR2 (germline): SGHRS, YFSETQ. V was clipped by 3 bases and J by 5 bases, with 9 bases between them. The CDR3 spans 13 residues. The whole isolated RNA underwent reverse transcription, so sequencing captured expressed TCRB transcripts. Assay: immunoSEQ multiplex PCR; the TCRdb copy retains only in-frame clones and omits some. The sample includes 600,000 or so clones, around an eighth of them seen just once. This TCR came from a young man with type 1 diabetes. This rearrangement joins TRBV5-1 to TRBJ1-5; D is unclear. Sequencing used naive CD4+ T cells from blood. Written as DNA, the CDR3 is TGCGCCAGCAGCTCCGACGGCCATCAGCCCCAGCATTTT. Encoded protein: CASSSDGHQPQHF. Together with reference TRBV5-1 and TRBJ1-5, the CDR3 gives the full variable domain: KAGVTQTPRYLIKTRGQQVTLSCSPISGHRSVSWYQQTPGQGLQFLFEYFSETQRNKGNFPGRFSGRQFSNSRSEMNVSTLELGDSALYLCASSSDGHQPQHFGDGTRLSIL.